What follows are 21 T cell receptor beta chains derived from one specimen sequenced in a study of PD-1 blockade in classical Hodgkin lymphoma. Brentuximab vedotin exposure varied, and every patient relapsed after autologous stem cell transplantation. Method: immunoSEQ multiplex PCR; TCRdb's copy keeps in-frame clones and lacks some. This table has more than 25,000 clones, 70% to 85% appearing once. The source material was peripheral blood mononuclear cells (PBMCs), sampled before the second cycle of nivolumab. Receptors were obtained from a human donor with classical Hodgkin lymphoma.

The chain's CDR3 is CASSSPGRGEQFF. Written as DNA, the CDR3 is TGTGCCAGCAGTTCTCCTGGGAGAGGCGAGCAGTTCTTC. The chain recombines TRBV6-6 with TRBJ2-1; possibly TRBD2 for D (5 bases). Germline CDR1 MNHNY, CDR2 SVGAGI (reference sequence). This CDR3 is built from 13 residues. Trimming stripped 4 bases from V and 10 bases from J, with 14 bases between.

The rearrangement joins TRBV28 to TRBJ2-7; the match to TRBD1 covers 10 bases. This CDR3 contains 14 residues. Trimming took 6 bases from V and 4 from J; bases not matched to a gene: 6. CDR1 is MDHEN and CDR2 is SYDVKM in the germline V gene. This CDR3 is CASSAAGQGYEQYF. In nucleotides, the CDR3 is TGTGCCAGCAGCGCCGCGGGACAGGGGTACGAGCAGTACTTC. Combining the CDR3 with reference TRBV28 and TRBJ2-7 gives the whole variable domain DVKVTQSSRYLVKRTGEKVFLECVQDMDHENMFWYRQDPGLGLRLIYFSYDVKMKEKGDIPEGYSVSREKKERFSLILESASTNQTSMYLCASSAAGQGYEQYFGPGTRLTVT.

V gene TRBV13 combines with J gene TRBJ2-3; TRBD2 aligns across 14 bases. The germline V gene has CDR1 PRHDT and CDR2 FYEKMQ (reference sequence). The CDR3 consists of 18 residues. Losses at the gene ends were 5 bases for V and 5 bases for J; bases not matched to a gene: 12. The CDR3 nucleotides read TGTGCCAGCAGCGCCGGGACTAGCGGGAGAGGGGGACAAGATACGCAGTATTTT. Translation gives CASSAGTSGRGGQDTQYF. Based on the CDR3 plus reference TRBV13 and TRBJ2-3, the full variable domain is AAGVIQSPRHLIKEKRETATLKCYPIPRHDTVYWYQQGPGQDPQFLISFYEKMQSDKGSIPDRFSAQQFSDYHSELNMSSLELGDSALYFCASSAGTSGRGGQDTQYFGPGTRLTVL.

By its share, this clone is medium-sized (0.01 to 0.1%). The CDR3 loop is CASDRAVGAGQPQHF. In DNA form, the CDR3 reads TGTGCCAGCGACAGGGCTGTAGGGGCTGGTCAGCCCCAGCATTTT. J is TRBJ1-5 and V is TRBV6-1; 7 positions match TRBD1. Germline lookup yields CDR1 MNHNS and CDR2 SASEGT. The CDR3 contains 15 residues. The V and J ends lost 8 bases and 6 bases, in that order; junction bases with no gene match: 13.

This chain connects TRBV30 to TRBJ2-2, with TRBD1 as a possible D gene (5 bases). The germline CDR1 and CDR2 sequences are GTSNPN and SVGIG (reference sequence). The CDR3 is 13 residues long. Between the trimmed V and J ends, which lost 1 base and 2 bases, there was a span of 5 bases. The DNA of the CDR3 is TGTGCCTGGAGTGGGGGCAACACCGGGGAGCTGTTTTTT. Amino acid sequence: CAWSGGNTGELFF.

The genes are TRBV11-2 and TRBJ2-3; either TRBD1 or TRBD2 may fit D (5 bases each). Germline CDR1 reads SGHAT; CDR2 reads FQNNGV. Trimming stripped 4 bases from V and 0 bases from J, with 11 bases between. The CDR3 sequence is 15 residues long. In nucleotides, the CDR3 is TGTGCCAGCAGCTCCTACCGGGACAGCACAGATACGCAGTATTTT. Its protein is CASSSYRDSTDTQYF.

This clone was detected only a few times. The V call is TRBV30, the J call TRBJ2-1; 8 bases agree with TRBD1. The CDR3 is 13 residues long. With V trimmed by 2 bases and J by 6 bases, 3 bases remained unmatched. Germline loops: CDR1 GTSNPN, CDR2 SVGIG (reference sequence). The CDR3 nucleotides are TGTGCCTGGAGTTTAACAGGGGGCAATGAGCAGTTCTTC. Encoded protein: CAWSLTGGNEQFF.

The chain employs TRBV6-1 and TRBJ1-1; 7 nucleotides line up with TRBD1. The CDR3 is 14 residues long. The V and J ends lost 6 bases and 2 bases, in that order; junction bases with no gene match: 6. CDR1 is MNHNS and CDR2 is SASEGT in the germline V gene. The CDR3 spells CASRRGGSNTEAFF. Written as DNA, the CDR3 is TGTGCCAGCAGACGAGGGGGCAGTAACACTGAAGCTTTCTTT.

The chain couples TRBV28 to TRBJ1-4; 8 nucleotides line up with TRBD1. The V segment lost 6 bases and the J segment 7 bases; nucleotides outside the gene matches: 10. Germline CDR1 and CDR2: MDHEN and SYDVKM. CDR3 length equals 15 residues. Here the CDR3 reads CASSTGTGRGEKLFF. The CDR3 DNA reads TGTGCCAGCAGCACGGGGACAGGACGGGGTGAAAAACTGTTTTTT. The whole variable domain, remainder taken from reference TRBV28 and TRBJ1-4, is DVKVTQSSRYLVKRTGEKVFLECVQDMDHENMFWYRQDPGLGLRLIYFSYDVKMKEKGDIPEGYSVSREKKERFSLILESASTNQTSMYLCASSTGTGRGEKLFFGSGTQLSVL.

Sample share makes this clone medium-sized (0.01 to 0.1%). The rearrangement links TRBV7-2 to TRBJ2-7, with D possibly being TRBD2 (6 bases). Germline CDR1 reads SGHTA; CDR2 reads FQGNSA. V was trimmed by 3 bases and J by 0 bases, leaving 15 bases between them. The CDR3 covers 16 residues. Written as DNA, the CDR3 is TGTGCCAGCAGCTTGGGGCTAGCGCGCGGCTCCTACGAGCAGTACTTC. Its protein is CASSLGLARGSYEQYF.

Details on this clone: This same CDR3 is encoded by further DNA sequences in the sample. The chain recombines TRBV30 with TRBJ1-1; D gene uncertain. Trimming took 2 bases from V and 7 from J, leaving 14 bases between them. CDR1 and CDR2 from the germline V gene are GTSNPN and SVGIG (reference sequence). This CDR3 has 13 amino acids. CDR3 region: CAWSTTVRVEAFF. The DNA for the CDR3 is TGTGCCTGGAGTACAACGGTTCGAGTTGAAGCTTTCTTT.

The V call is TRBV4-2, the J call TRBJ2-7; TRBD2 is a possible D gene (6 bases). The length of the CDR3 is 14 residues. V was cut by 0 bases and J by 3 bases, with 9 bases left in between. The germline V gene has CDR1 LGHNA and CDR2 YNFKEQ. The CDR3 bases are TGTGCCAGCAGCCAAGAGGTTAGCGGCTACGAGCAGTACTTC. This translates into CASSQEVSGYEQYF.

The rearrangement links TRBV28 to TRBJ1-4, with 9 bases fitting TRBD1. V lost 4 bases and J lost 4; bases outside the gene matches: 1. The CDR3 length is 14 residues. Germline V gene lookup returns CDR1 MDHEN and CDR2 SYDVKM. The CDR3 DNA is TGTGCCAGCAGTTCGACAGGGGGTAATGAAAAACTGTTTTTT. This encodes CASSSTGGNEKLFF.

This chain uses TRBV14 with TRBJ1-1; D not certain. The CDR3 loop spans 14 amino acids. Germline assignment: CDR1 SGHDN and CDR2 FVKESK. V lost 4 bases and J lost 4, with 13 bases in between. The CDR3 reads CASSPRAGSTEAFF. CDR3 DNA sequence: TGTGCCAGCAGCCCCCGGGCGGGGAGCACTGAAGCTTTCTTT.

Concerning this clone: Other DNA sequences in this sample translate to the same CDR3. J is TRBJ1-2 and V is TRBV18, with D possibly TRBD1 on 5 matching bases. Between the trimmed V and J ends, which lost 2 bases and 1 base, there was a span of 8 bases. The CDR3 runs to 14 residues. Germline V CDR1 and CDR2: KGHSH, LQKENI. The CDR3 is CASSPGQGNYGYTF. In DNA, the CDR3 is TGTGCCAGCTCACCAGGGCAGGGTAACTATGGCTACACCTTC. Combining the CDR3 with reference TRBV18 and TRBJ1-2 gives the whole variable domain NAGVMQNPRHLVRRRGQEARLRCSPMKGHSHVYWYRQLPEEGLKFMVYLQKENIIDESGMPKERFSAEFPKEGPSILRIQQVVRGDSAAYFCASSPGQGNYGYTFGSGTRLTVV.

The chain has TRBV27 and TRBJ2-1, with D hard to call. CDR3 length: 13 amino acids. Germline values: CDR1 MNHEY, CDR2 SMNVEV (reference sequence). V dropped 4 bases and J dropped 3 bases, with 7 bases sitting between them. CDR3 DNA: TGTGCCAGCAGTTCTGGAGACTACAATGAGCAGTTCTTC. Translation gives CASSSGDYNEQFF.

Turning to this clone: One end of the junction does not line up with germline, which may come from a read error. The rearrangement links TRBV6-1 to TRBJ1-5; 7 nucleotides agree with TRBD1. The CDR3 extends over 15 amino acids. CDR1 is MNHNS, CDR2 SASEGT, per germline. The DNA for the CDR3 is TGTGCCAGCAGCCCCGACAGGGCTGGCAATCAGCTCCAGCATTTT. Residues: CASSPDRAGNQLQHF.

This sequence joins TRBV5-1 and TRBJ2-1, with TRBD1 matching over 8 bases. V lost 4 bases, J lost 1 base, and 4 bases stayed unmatched. CDR1 is SGHRS and CDR2 is YFSETQ in the germline V gene. CDR3 length: 15 residues. The CDR3 here is CASSQDRESYNEQFF. The CDR3 DNA reads TGCGCCAGCAGCCAGGACAGGGAGTCCTACAATGAGCAGTTCTTC. Looking up the rest from reference TRBV5-1 and TRBJ2-1 gives the full variable domain: KAGVTQTPRYLIKTRGQQVTLSCSPISGHRSVSWYQQTPGQGLQFLFEYFSETQRNKGNFPGRFSGRQFSNSRSEMNVSTLELGDSALYLCASSQDRESYNEQFFGPGTRLTVL.

The CDR3 reads CASSSQISLGPNYGYTF. Here the CDR3 DNA reads TGCGCCAGCAGCTCCCAGATTTCGCTCGGACCTAACTATGGCTACACCTTC. The chain joins TRBV5-1 to TRBJ1-2, with D unresolved. Trimming left V 3 bases short and J 0 bases short, with 18 bases between. In germline, CDR1 is SGHRS, CDR2 YFSETQ. This CDR3 spans 17 amino acids.

J is TRBJ2-1 and V is TRBV9, with 9 bases lining up with TRBD2. V dropped 0 bases and J dropped 4; count of bases not matched to a gene: 5. Germline V gives CDR1 SGDLS, CDR2 YYNGEE. This CDR3 has 16 residues. CDR3 sequence: CASSVELAGAYNEQFF. The CDR3 DNA reads as TGTGCCAGCAGCGTAGAGTTAGCGGGAGCGTACAATGAGCAGTTCTTC.

This clone was detected a few times. The rearrangement joins TRBV7-2 to TRBJ1-4; 8 bases match TRBD1. V shed 5 bases, J shed 4 bases, and the junction held 6 bases outside the gene matches. This CDR3 has 15 amino acids. Germline V lookup: CDR1 SGHTA, CDR2 FQGNSA. The CDR3 sequence is CASSPRQGRNEKLFF. The CDR3 region has the DNA TGTGCCAGCAGCCCGCGACAGGGGCGTAATGAAAAACTGTTTTTT.